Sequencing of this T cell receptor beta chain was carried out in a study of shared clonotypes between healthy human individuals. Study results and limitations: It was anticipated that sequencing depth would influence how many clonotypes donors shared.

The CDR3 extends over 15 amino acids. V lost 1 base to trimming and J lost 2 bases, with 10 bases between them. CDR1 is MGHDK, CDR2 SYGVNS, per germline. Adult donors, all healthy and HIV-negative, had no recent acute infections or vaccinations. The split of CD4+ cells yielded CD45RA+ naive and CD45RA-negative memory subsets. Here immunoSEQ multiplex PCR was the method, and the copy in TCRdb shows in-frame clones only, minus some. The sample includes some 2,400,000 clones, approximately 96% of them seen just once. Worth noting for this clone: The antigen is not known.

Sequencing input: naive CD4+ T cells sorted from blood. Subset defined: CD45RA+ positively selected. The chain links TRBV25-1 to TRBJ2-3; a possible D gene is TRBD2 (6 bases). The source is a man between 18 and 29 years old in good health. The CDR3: CASSEFWGDTDTQYF. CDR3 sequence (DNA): TGTGCCAGCAGTGAATTCTGGGGGGACACAGATACGCAGTATTTT.